The rows below give T cell receptor beta chains drawn from one sample of a study of post-analysis software for immune sequencing data. TCRdb independently ran MiXCR on the PCR reads; one entry per CDR3 protein. The repertoire has about 820,000 distinct CDR3 sequences, about 50% of them found once; the top ten carry approximately 4.4%. The sequenced material came from blood. These receptors all stem from a girl under 18 with multiple sclerosis. The CDR3 runs from the conserved cysteine through the conserved F or W. The order of the fields is V gene, D gene, J gene, clone size, CDR3 DNA, CDR3 protein. D genes are given only for firm matches. Only some rows state a clone size, as once, few, many or a class for expanded clones.

v_call: TRBV20-1
d_call: .
j_call: TRBJ2-1
clone_size: .
cdr3_nt: TGCAGTGCTATGGACCAATCCCCTGAGCAGTTCTTC
cdr3_aa: CSAMDQSPEQFF

v_call: TRBV3-1
d_call: .
j_call: TRBJ2-3
clone_size: .
cdr3_nt: TGTGCCAGCAGCCGTAGGGATACGCAGTATTTT
cdr3_aa: CASSRRDTQYF

v_call: TRBV10-3
d_call: .
j_call: TRBJ2-3
clone_size: .
cdr3_nt: TGTGCCATCAGTGAGTCTAGGGAGCCCACAGATACGCAGTATTTT
cdr3_aa: CAISESREPTDTQYF

v_call: TRBV2
d_call: .
j_call: TRBJ2-3
clone_size: .
cdr3_nt: TGTGCCAGCAGAAATAGGACTGCCACAGATACGCAGTATTTT
cdr3_aa: CASRNRTATDTQYF

v_call: TRBV5-1
d_call: TRBD1
j_call: TRBJ1-2
clone_size: .
cdr3_nt: TGCGCCAGCAGCTCACCGGGACAGGGGGCGGTCGGCTACACCTTC
cdr3_aa: CASSSPGQGAVGYTF

v_call: TRBV4-1
d_call: TRBD1
j_call: TRBJ2-4
clone_size: few
cdr3_nt: TGCGCCACCTCAGAGGGGACAGGGGTAGCCAAAAACATTCAGTACTTC
cdr3_aa: CATSEGTGVAKNIQYF

v_call: TRBV29-1
d_call: .
j_call: TRBJ2-7
clone_size: few
cdr3_nt: TGCAGCGTAGGGGTGGAGGCCCAGTACTTC
cdr3_aa: CSVGVEAQYF

v_call: TRBV15
d_call: .
j_call: TRBJ2-5
clone_size: .
cdr3_nt: TGTGCCACCAGCAGACTAGTGGGGGAGACCCAGTACTTC
cdr3_aa: CATSRLVGETQYF

v_call: TRBV12-3/TRBV12-4
d_call: .
j_call: TRBJ1-1
clone_size: .
cdr3_nt: TGTGCCAGCAGCCGGTCCCCGGGGACTGAAGCTTTCTTT
cdr3_aa: CASSRSPGTEAFF

v_call: TRBV5-1
d_call: TRBD1
j_call: TRBJ2-4
clone_size: .
cdr3_nt: TGCGCCAGCAGCAAACGAGTCGGGACAGGGGAGGAAAACATTCAGTACTTC
cdr3_aa: CASSKRVGTGEENIQYF

v_call: TRBV29-1
d_call: .
j_call: TRBJ1-2
clone_size: .
cdr3_nt: TGCAGCGCCATAGTCAGGGAGGACTATGGCTACACCTTC
cdr3_aa: CSAIVREDYGYTF

v_call: TRBV14
d_call: .
j_call: TRBJ2-5
clone_size: few
cdr3_nt: TGTGCCAGCAGCCAAGTGAAGGCAGAGACCCAGTACTTC
cdr3_aa: CASSQVKAETQYF

v_call: TRBV21-1
d_call: .
j_call: TRBJ1-5
clone_size: .
cdr3_nt: TGTGCCAGCAGCAAGGACCAACCATGCACCAATCAGCCCCAGCATTTT
cdr3_aa: CASSKDQPCTNQPQHF

v_call: TRBV28
d_call: .
j_call: TRBJ2-4
clone_size: few
cdr3_nt: TGTGCCAGCGGGTTAGGGACCAAAAACATTCAGTACTTC
cdr3_aa: CASGLGTKNIQYF

v_call: TRBV29-1
d_call: TRBD2
j_call: TRBJ2-3
clone_size: .
cdr3_nt: TGCAGCGTTAGGCGGGGGGACACAGATACGCAGTATTTT
cdr3_aa: CSVRRGDTDTQYF

v_call: TRBV20-1
d_call: TRBD2
j_call: TRBJ2-5
clone_size: few
cdr3_nt: TGCAGTGCTGGGGGGACTAGCGGGCTTCAAGAGACCCAGTACTTC
cdr3_aa: CSAGGTSGLQETQYF

v_call: TRBV29-1
d_call: TRBD1
j_call: TRBJ2-7
clone_size: few
cdr3_nt: TGCAGCGTTGAGCTAACAGGGGGCCCCTACGAGCAGTACTTC
cdr3_aa: CSVELTGGPYEQYF

v_call: TRBV7-3
d_call: .
j_call: TRBJ2-6
clone_size: once
cdr3_nt: TGTGCCAGCAGCGGACGGTCGAGGACCTCTGGGGCCAACGTCCTGACTTTC
cdr3_aa: CASSGRSRTSGANVLTF

v_call: TRBV5-1
d_call: TRBD1
j_call: TRBJ2-3
clone_size: .
cdr3_nt: TGCGCCAGCAGCTTTACAGGACAGGGGATTAGCACAGATACGCAGTATTTT
cdr3_aa: CASSFTGQGISTDTQYF

v_call: TRBV7-3
d_call: TRBD2
j_call: TRBJ2-3
clone_size: few
cdr3_nt: TGTGCCAGCAGCTCTCCTAGCGGTGGTTCTGATACGCAGTATTTT
cdr3_aa: CASSSPSGGSDTQYF

v_call: TRBV7-2
d_call: .
j_call: TRBJ2-5
clone_size: .
cdr3_nt: TGTGCCAGCCGGAGGAGAGCGTTCCAAGAGACCCAGTACTTC
cdr3_aa: CASRRRAFQETQYF

v_call: TRBV2
d_call: TRBD2
j_call: TRBJ2-1
clone_size: once
cdr3_nt: TGTGCCAGCAGGGAGGGGACTAGGAATGAGCAGTTCTTC
cdr3_aa: CASREGTRNEQFF

v_call: TRBV11-2
d_call: TRBD1
j_call: TRBJ2-4
clone_size: .
cdr3_nt: TGTGCCAGCAGAGAGGACAGGGGGGCGAAAAACATTCAGTACTTC
cdr3_aa: CASREDRGAKNIQYF

v_call: TRBV27
d_call: .
j_call: TRBJ2-7
clone_size: .
cdr3_nt: TGTGCCGACAGTTTATCACGGCTCGCCTACGAGCAGTACTTC
cdr3_aa: CADSLSRLAYEQYF

v_call: TRBV5-4
d_call: TRBD2
j_call: TRBJ2-1
clone_size: .
cdr3_nt: TGTGCCAGCAGCTCAAGAGAGGAGCGGGGGGGGAATGAGCAGTTCTTC
cdr3_aa: CASSSREERGGNEQFF

v_call: TRBV18
d_call: .
j_call: TRBJ2-3
clone_size: few
cdr3_nt: TGTGCCAGCTCACCACTGCCTAACCCAGATACGCAGTATTTT
cdr3_aa: CASSPLPNPDTQYF

v_call: TRBV20-1
d_call: TRBD2
j_call: TRBJ2-7
clone_size: .
cdr3_nt: TGCAGTGCTTCTAAGTCGGGGACTAGGTCTGAGCAGTACTTC
cdr3_aa: CSASKSGTRSEQYF

v_call: TRBV29-1
d_call: .
j_call: TRBJ2-3
clone_size: .
cdr3_nt: TGCAGCGTTTCCAGCGGAAGCACAGATACGCAGTATTTT
cdr3_aa: CSVSSGSTDTQYF

v_call: TRBV7-2
d_call: .
j_call: TRBJ2-7
clone_size: few
cdr3_nt: TGTGCCAGCAGCTTAGGACATTTCTCCTACGAGCAGTACTTC
cdr3_aa: CASSLGHFSYEQYF

v_call: TRBV5-1
d_call: .
j_call: TRBJ1-1
clone_size: .
cdr3_nt: TGCGCCAGCAGCTTACGGAGTACTTCCTACACTGAAGCTTTCTTT
cdr3_aa: CASSLRSTSYTEAFF

v_call: TRBV18
d_call: .
j_call: TRBJ2-3
clone_size: .
cdr3_nt: TGTGCCAGCTCACGACTAACAGATACGCTGTATTTT
cdr3_aa: CASSRLTDTLYF

v_call: TRBV20-1
d_call: TRBD1
j_call: TRBJ2-7
clone_size: .
cdr3_nt: TGCAGTGCTAGGACAGGGGGAATTAGGGAGCAGTACTTC
cdr3_aa: CSARTGGIREQYF

v_call: TRBV3-1
d_call: TRBD2
j_call: TRBJ2-1
clone_size: few
cdr3_nt: TGTGCCAGCAGCCAAGGCCCTAGCGGAAGCTCCTACAATGAGCAGTTCTTC
cdr3_aa: CASSQGPSGSSYNEQFF

v_call: TRBV20-1
d_call: .
j_call: TRBJ2-7
clone_size: .
cdr3_nt: TGCAGTGCCCACCTGGACAGCTACGAGCAGTACTTC
cdr3_aa: CSAHLDSYEQYF

v_call: TRBV6-6
d_call: TRBD2
j_call: TRBJ2-3
clone_size: .
cdr3_nt: TGTGCCAGCAGTTACTCCTTGCGGGAGGAAGCGCAGTATTTT
cdr3_aa: CASSYSLREEAQYF

v_call: TRBV28
d_call: TRBD1
j_call: TRBJ1-2
clone_size: .
cdr3_nt: TGTGCCAGCAGTTTATTGCAGGGGGCGAACTCTAACTATGGCTACACCTTC
cdr3_aa: CASSLLQGANSNYGYTF

v_call: TRBV27
d_call: TRBD2
j_call: TRBJ2-1
clone_size: .
cdr3_nt: TGTGCCAGCAGTTCGGGACTAGCGGGGAGTTACAATGAGCAGTTCTTC
cdr3_aa: CASSSGLAGSYNEQFF

v_call: TRBV12-3/TRBV12-4
d_call: .
j_call: TRBJ2-7
clone_size: .
cdr3_nt: TGTGCCAGCGCGAGGGGGGGCTACGAGCAGTACTTC
cdr3_aa: CASARGGYEQYF

v_call: TRBV20-1
d_call: .
j_call: TRBJ2-7
clone_size: .
cdr3_nt: TGCAGTGCTAGCCTGGATCATGAGCAGTACTTC
cdr3_aa: CSASLDHEQYF

v_call: TRBV5-1
d_call: .
j_call: TRBJ1-5
clone_size: .
cdr3_nt: TGCGCCAGCAGCCTTGGCGATACAGGGTTGGGCAATCAGCCCCAGCATTTT
cdr3_aa: CASSLGDTGLGNQPQHF

v_call: TRBV7-2
d_call: .
j_call: TRBJ2-1
clone_size: .
cdr3_nt: TGTGCCACCACCGGCGAAGTCGGGGATGAGCAGTTCTTC
cdr3_aa: CATTGEVGDEQFF

v_call: TRBV5-5
d_call: TRBD2
j_call: TRBJ2-5
clone_size: .
cdr3_nt: TGTGCCAGCAGCTTGGGACTAGCGGTGTACCAAGAGACCCAGTACTTC
cdr3_aa: CASSLGLAVYQETQYF

v_call: TRBV10-3
d_call: TRBD1
j_call: TRBJ1-2
clone_size: few
cdr3_nt: TGTGCCATCAGTGAGTCCCCAGGGGGCGCATATGGCTACACCTTC
cdr3_aa: CAISESPGGAYGYTF

v_call: TRBV7-9
d_call: .
j_call: TRBJ2-7
clone_size: .
cdr3_nt: TGTGCCAGCAGCAATGGGAGGACAGACCTTTCCTACGAGCAGTACTTC
cdr3_aa: CASSNGRTDLSYEQYF

v_call: TRBV7-2
d_call: .
j_call: TRBJ2-5
clone_size: .
cdr3_nt: TGTGCCAGCAGCTTAAAAGGAAGTTGGACAACAGAGACCCAGTACTTC
cdr3_aa: CASSLKGSWTTETQYF

v_call: TRBV7-9
d_call: .
j_call: TRBJ2-1
clone_size: .
cdr3_nt: TGTGCCAGCAGCATCAATGAGCAGTTCTTC
cdr3_aa: CASSINEQFF

v_call: TRBV29-1
d_call: .
j_call: TRBJ2-7
clone_size: few
cdr3_nt: TGCAGCGTTGAAGATCAAATTGAGACAGATACCTACGAGCAGTACTTC
cdr3_aa: CSVEDQIETDTYEQYF

v_call: TRBV5-1
d_call: TRBD1
j_call: TRBJ2-7
clone_size: .
cdr3_nt: TGCGCCAGCAGCGGACAGGGGGCGCAAGGCGAGCAGTACTTC
cdr3_aa: CASSGQGAQGEQYF

v_call: TRBV5-6
d_call: TRBD1
j_call: TRBJ1-2
clone_size: .
cdr3_nt: TGTGCCAGCGGGCCGGGACAGGGACATGGCTACACCTTC
cdr3_aa: CASGPGQGHGYTF

v_call: TRBV4-1
d_call: .
j_call: TRBJ1-2
clone_size: few
cdr3_nt: TGCGCCAGCAGCCAAGTAGACCTCCTTCAGGGCTACACCTTC
cdr3_aa: CASSQVDLLQGYTF

v_call: TRBV6-1
d_call: .
j_call: TRBJ2-7
clone_size: few
cdr3_nt: TGTGCCAGCAGTGGCCCTCTTTCGGGTGGGATCTACGAGCAGTACTTC
cdr3_aa: CASSGPLSGGIYEQYF

v_call: TRBV6-4
d_call: .
j_call: TRBJ1-1
clone_size: .
cdr3_nt: TGTGCCAGCAGTGAAAAACCGGGGCTGAACACTGAAGCTTTCTTT
cdr3_aa: CASSEKPGLNTEAFF

v_call: TRBV4-1
d_call: TRBD1
j_call: TRBJ2-3
clone_size: .
cdr3_nt: TGCGCCAGCAGCGATCGGGACAGCAGCACAGATACGCAGTATTTT
cdr3_aa: CASSDRDSSTDTQYF

v_call: TRBV6-6
d_call: TRBD1
j_call: TRBJ2-7
clone_size: .
cdr3_nt: TGTGCCAGCAGCCGAACACAGGGGTCCCACGAGCAGTACTTC
cdr3_aa: CASSRTQGSHEQYF

v_call: TRBV6-5
d_call: .
j_call: TRBJ1-1
clone_size: few
cdr3_nt: TGTGCCAGCACCTCCACGCCGGGGAACACTGAAGCTTTCTTT
cdr3_aa: CASTSTPGNTEAFF